This T cell receptor (beta chain) stems from a study of T cell responses to AZD1222 COVID-19 vaccine. Study-wide results and caveats: Only after the peak T cell response were repertoires sampled. Baseline testing showed seropositivity in only a handful of AZD1222 recipients.

The CDR3 is 15 residues long. Germline V gives CDR1 LNHDA, CDR2 SQIVND (reference sequence). V lost 1 base to trimming and J lost 3 bases, with 13 bases between them. In regard to this clone: Its antigen is still unknown.

The method was immunoSEQ multiplex PCR; TCRdb's version includes in-frame clones alone and lacks a portion of them. Here the sample spans some 8,000 clones, 85% to 90% being singletons. Researchers grouped second doses given at about 4 or about 12 weeks into one pool. Sequencing was performed on peripheral blood, taken 28 days after the second AZD1222 dose. The chain uses TRBV19 and TRBJ2-7; possible D gene TRBD2, 6 bases. The clonotype comes from an adult who received the AZD1222 COVID-19 vaccine. This chain's CDR3 is CASSIGYSSGYEQYF. CDR3 DNA sequence: TGTGCCAGTAGTATAGGGTATAGTAGCGGCTACGAGCAGTACTTC.